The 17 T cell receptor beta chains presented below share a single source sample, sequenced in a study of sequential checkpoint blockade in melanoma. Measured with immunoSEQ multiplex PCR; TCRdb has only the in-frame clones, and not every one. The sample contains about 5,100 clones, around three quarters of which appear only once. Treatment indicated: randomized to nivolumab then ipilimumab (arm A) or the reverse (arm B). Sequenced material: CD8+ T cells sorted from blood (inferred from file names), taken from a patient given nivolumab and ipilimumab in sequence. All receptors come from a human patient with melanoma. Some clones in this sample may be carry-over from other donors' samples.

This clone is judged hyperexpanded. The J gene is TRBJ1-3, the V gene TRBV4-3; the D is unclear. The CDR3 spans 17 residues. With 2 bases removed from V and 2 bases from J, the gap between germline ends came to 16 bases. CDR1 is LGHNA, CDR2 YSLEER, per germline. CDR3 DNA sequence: TGCGCCAGCAGCCAACGGTACGGAGGCAGGACTGGAAACACCATATATTTT. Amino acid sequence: CASSQRYGGRTGNTIYF.

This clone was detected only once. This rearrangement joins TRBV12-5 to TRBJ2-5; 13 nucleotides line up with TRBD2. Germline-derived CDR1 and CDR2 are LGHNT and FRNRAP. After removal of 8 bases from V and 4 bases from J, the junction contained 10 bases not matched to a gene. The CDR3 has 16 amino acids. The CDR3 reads CASLTSGGAGRETQYF. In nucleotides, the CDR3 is TGTGCTAGTCTAACTAGCGGGGGGGCAGGGCGAGAGACCCAGTACTTC.

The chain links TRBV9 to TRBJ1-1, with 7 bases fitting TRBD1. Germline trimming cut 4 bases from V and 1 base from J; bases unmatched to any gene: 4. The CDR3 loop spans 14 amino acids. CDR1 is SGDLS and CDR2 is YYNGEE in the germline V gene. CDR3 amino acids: CASSTQGGNTEAFF. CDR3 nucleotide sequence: TGTGCCAGCAGCACCCAGGGGGGGAACACTGAAGCTTTCTTT.

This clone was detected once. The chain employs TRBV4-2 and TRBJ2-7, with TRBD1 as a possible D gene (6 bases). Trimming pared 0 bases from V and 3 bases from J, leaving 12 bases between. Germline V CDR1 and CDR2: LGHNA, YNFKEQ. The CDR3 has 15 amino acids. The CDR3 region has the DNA TGTGCCAGCAGCCAAGAGATGTCAGGGGACTACGAGCAGTACTTC. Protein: CASSQEMSGDYEQYF.

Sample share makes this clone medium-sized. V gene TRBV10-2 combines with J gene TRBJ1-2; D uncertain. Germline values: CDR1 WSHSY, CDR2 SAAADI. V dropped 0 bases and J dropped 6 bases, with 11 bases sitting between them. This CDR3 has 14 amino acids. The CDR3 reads CASSESTGFDGYTF. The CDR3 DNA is TGCGCCAGCAGTGAGTCGACGGGGTTTGATGGCTACACCTTC.

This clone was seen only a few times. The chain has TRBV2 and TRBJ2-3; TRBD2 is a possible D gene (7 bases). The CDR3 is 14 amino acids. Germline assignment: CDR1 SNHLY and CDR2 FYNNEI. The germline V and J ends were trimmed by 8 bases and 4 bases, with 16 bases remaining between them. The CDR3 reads CASLGRGAADTQYF. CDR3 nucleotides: TGTGCCAGCCTGGGGAGGGGGGCTGCAGATACGCAGTATTTT. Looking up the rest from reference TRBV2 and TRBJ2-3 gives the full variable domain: EPEVTQTPSHQVTQMGQEVILRCVPISNHLYFYWYRQILGQKVEFLVSFYNNEISEKSEIFDDQFSVERPDGSNFTLKIRSTKLEDSAMYFCASLGRGAADTQYFGPGTRLTVL.

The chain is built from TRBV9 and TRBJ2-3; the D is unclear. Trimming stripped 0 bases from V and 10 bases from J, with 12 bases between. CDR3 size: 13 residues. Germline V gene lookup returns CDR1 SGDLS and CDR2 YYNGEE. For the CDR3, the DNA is TGTGCCAGCAGCGTAGGGAGCGAACCGGCGCAGTATTTT. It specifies CASSVGSEPAQYF.

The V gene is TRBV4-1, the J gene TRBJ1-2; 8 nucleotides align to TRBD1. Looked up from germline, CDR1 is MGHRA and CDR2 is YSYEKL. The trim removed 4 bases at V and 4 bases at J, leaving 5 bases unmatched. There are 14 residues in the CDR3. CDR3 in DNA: TGCGCCAGCAGCCCCAGGGGGCTTCTCTATGGCTACACCTTC. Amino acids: CASSPRGLLYGYTF.

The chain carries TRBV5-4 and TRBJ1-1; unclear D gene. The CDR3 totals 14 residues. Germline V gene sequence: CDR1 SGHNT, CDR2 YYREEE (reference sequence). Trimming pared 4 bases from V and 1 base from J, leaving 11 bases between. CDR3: CASSLGLKNTEAFF. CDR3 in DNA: TGTGCCAGCAGCCTAGGACTCAAGAACACTGAAGCTTTCTTT.

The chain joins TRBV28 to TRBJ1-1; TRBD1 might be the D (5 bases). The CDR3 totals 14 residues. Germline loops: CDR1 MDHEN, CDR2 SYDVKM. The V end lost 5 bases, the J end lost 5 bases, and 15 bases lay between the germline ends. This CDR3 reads CASSPWGGKTEAFF. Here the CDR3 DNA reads TGTGCCAGCAGTCCCTGGGGGGGAAAGACTGAAGCTTTCTTT.

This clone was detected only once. The CDR3 loop reads CASSSNSPLHF. The CDR3, as DNA: TGTGCCAGCAGCTCGAATTCACCCCTCCACTTT. The chain recombines TRBV4-2 with TRBJ1-6, with unresolved D. The CDR3 is 11 amino acids. Germline V lookup: CDR1 LGHNA, CDR2 YNFKEQ. V dropped 5 bases and J dropped 7 bases, with 3 bases sitting between them.

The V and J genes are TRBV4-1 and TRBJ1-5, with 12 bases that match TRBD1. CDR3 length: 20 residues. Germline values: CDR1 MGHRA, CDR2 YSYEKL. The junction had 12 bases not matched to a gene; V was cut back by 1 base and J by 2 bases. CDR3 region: CASSQARRGTGGLRNQPQHF. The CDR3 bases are TGCGCCAGCAGCCAAGCCCGGCGCGGGACAGGGGGCTTGCGCAATCAGCCCCAGCATTTT.

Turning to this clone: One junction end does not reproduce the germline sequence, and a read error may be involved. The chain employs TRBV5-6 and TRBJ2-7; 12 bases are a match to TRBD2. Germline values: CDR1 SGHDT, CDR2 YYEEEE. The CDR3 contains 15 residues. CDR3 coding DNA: TGTGCCAACAGCCCCGGACTAGCGGGGCCCTACGAGCAGTACTTC. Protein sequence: CANSPGLAGPYEQYF. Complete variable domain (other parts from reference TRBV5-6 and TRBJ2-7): DAGVTQSPTHLIKTRGQQVTLRCSPKSGHDTVSWYQQALGQGPQFIFQYYEEEERQRGNFPDRFSGHQFPNYSSELNVNALLLGDSALYLCANSPGLAGPYEQYFGPGTRLTVT.

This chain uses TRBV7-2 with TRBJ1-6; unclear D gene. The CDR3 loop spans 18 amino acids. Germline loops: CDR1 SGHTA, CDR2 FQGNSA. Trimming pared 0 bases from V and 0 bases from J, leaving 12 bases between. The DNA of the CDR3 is TGTGCCAGCAGCTTAGCCAGGACTATGAGCTCCTATAATTCACCCCTCCACTTT. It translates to CASSLARTMSSYNSPLHF. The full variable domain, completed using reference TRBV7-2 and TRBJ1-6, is GAGVSQSPSNKVTEKGKDVELRCDPISGHTALYWYRQSLGQGLEFLIYFQGNSAPDKSGLPSDRFSAERTGGSVSTLTIQRTQQEDSAVYLCASSLARTMSSYNSPLHFGNGTRLTVT.

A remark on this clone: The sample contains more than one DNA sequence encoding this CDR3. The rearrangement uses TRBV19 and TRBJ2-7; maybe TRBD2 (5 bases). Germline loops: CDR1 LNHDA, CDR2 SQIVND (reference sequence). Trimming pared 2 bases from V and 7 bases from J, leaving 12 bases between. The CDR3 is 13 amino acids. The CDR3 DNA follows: TGTGCCAGTAGTATATTAGGTTCGGGGGAGCAGTACTTC. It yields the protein CASSILGSGEQYF.

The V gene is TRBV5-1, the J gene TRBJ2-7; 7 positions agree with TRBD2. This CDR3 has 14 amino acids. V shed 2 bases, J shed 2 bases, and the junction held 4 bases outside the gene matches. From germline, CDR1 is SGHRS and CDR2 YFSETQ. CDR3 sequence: CASSFRGDPYEQYF. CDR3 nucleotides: TGCGCCAGCAGCTTCCGGGGGGACCCCTACGAGCAGTACTTC. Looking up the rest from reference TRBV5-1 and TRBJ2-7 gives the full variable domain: KAGVTQTPRYLIKTRGQQVTLSCSPISGHRSVSWYQQTPGQGLQFLFEYFSETQRNKGNFPGRFSGRQFSNSRSEMNVSTLELGDSALYLCASSFRGDPYEQYFGPGTRLTVT.

The CDR3 is CASSGRPTSNTDTQYF. For the CDR3, the DNA is TGCGCCAGCAGCGGGCGACCCACGAGTAACACAGATACGCAGTATTTT. This chain links TRBV5-1 with TRBJ2-3, with D uncertain. Germline values: CDR1 SGHRS, CDR2 YFSETQ. The CDR3 length is 16 residues. The V end lost 4 bases, the J end lost 2 bases, and 17 bases lay between the germline ends.